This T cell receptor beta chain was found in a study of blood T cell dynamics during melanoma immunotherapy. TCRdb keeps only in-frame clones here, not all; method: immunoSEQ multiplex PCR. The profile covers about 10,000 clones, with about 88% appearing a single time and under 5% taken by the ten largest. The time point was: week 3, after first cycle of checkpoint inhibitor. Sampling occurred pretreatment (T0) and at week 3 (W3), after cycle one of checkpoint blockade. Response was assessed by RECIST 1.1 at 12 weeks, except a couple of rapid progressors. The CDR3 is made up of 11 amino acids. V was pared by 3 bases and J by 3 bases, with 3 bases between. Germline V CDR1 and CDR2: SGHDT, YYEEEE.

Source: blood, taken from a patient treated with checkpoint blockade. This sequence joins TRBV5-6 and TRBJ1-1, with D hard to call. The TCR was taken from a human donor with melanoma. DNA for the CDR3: TGTGCCAGCAGCTCTGACACTGAAGCTTTCTTT. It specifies CASSSDTEAFF.